This passage covers 10 T cell receptor beta chains from one sample sequenced in a study of T cell repertoires in cytomegalovirus infection. TCRdb reanalysed the reads using MiXCR and keeps one entry per CDR3 protein. The sample holds roughly 100,000 distinct CDR3 sequences, approximately 16% seen once. The sequenced sample was PBMCs. Receptors were obtained from a human donor in good health (CMV status not recorded). Some clones in this sample may be carry-over from other donors' samples.

This clonotype has ten or more counts. The rearrangement uses TRBV7-2 and TRBJ1-1; 7 positions match TRBD1. Germline V gene sequence: CDR1 SGHTA, CDR2 FQGNSA. The junction had 12 bases not matched to a gene; V was cut back by 5 bases and J by 6 bases. The CDR3 spans 15 residues. CDR3 loop: CASSPTTGKYPEAFF. For the CDR3, the DNA is TGTGCCAGCAGCCCCACGACAGGGAAGTATCCTGAAGCTTTCTTT.

With regard to this clonotype: This may stem from a read error, because a much larger clone lies one nucleotide away. The genes are TRBV7-2 and TRBJ2-5; D not certain. The CDR3 loop spans 13 amino acids. Germline V lookup: CDR1 SGHTA, CDR2 FQGNSA. The CDR3 nucleotides read TGTGCCAGCCGCTTAGTAGGGAAAGAGACCCAGTACTTC. This sequence encodes CASRLVGKETQYF.

This clonotype came up many times. The chain is built from TRBV7-8 and TRBJ1-3; TRBD1 agrees at 8 bases. This CDR3 spans 16 amino acids. Germline CDR1 reads SGHVS; CDR2 reads FQNEAQ. V dropped 2 bases and J dropped 2; count of bases not matched to a gene: 5. Here the CDR3 reads CASSLRDRSAGNTIYF. The CDR3 DNA reads as TGTGCCAGCAGCTTAAGGGACAGGTCCGCTGGAAACACCATATATTTT.

This sequence joins TRBV11-3 and TRBJ1-1; D gene uncertain. The CDR3 is 13 amino acids. The germline V gene encodes CDR1 SGHNT and CDR2 YENEEA. Trimming removed 5 bases at V and 5 bases at J, with 12 bases between. CDR3 protein: CASSKIQGTEAFF. CDR3 nucleotides: TGTGCCAGCAGCAAGATCCAAGGAACTGAAGCTTTCTTT.

This chain connects TRBV19 to TRBJ1-6, with 8 bases that match TRBD1. The V and J ends lost 4 bases and 7 bases, in that order; junction bases with no gene match: 6. The germline CDR1 and CDR2 sequences are LNHDA and SQIVND (reference sequence). The CDR3 extends over 15 amino acids. CDR3 sequence reads: CASSTPGTGNSPLHF. The CDR3 coding sequence is TGTGCCAGTAGTACCCCCGGGACAGGAAATTCACCCCTCCACTTT. The full variable domain, completed using reference TRBV19 and TRBJ1-6, is DGGITQSPKYLFRKEGQNVTLSCEQNLNHDAMYWYRQDPGQGLRLIYYSQIVNDFQKGDIAEGYSVSREKKESFPLTVTSAQKNPTAFYLCASSTPGTGNSPLHFGNGTRLTVT.

This rearrangement joins TRBV28 to TRBJ2-7; 8 nucleotides agree with TRBD1. The CDR3 extends over 14 amino acids. In germline, CDR1 is MDHEN, CDR2 SYDVKM. The junction had 6 bases not matched to a gene; V was cut back by 6 bases and J by 2 bases. The CDR3 protein is CASRLDRVAYEQYF. DNA of the CDR3: TGTGCCAGCAGGTTGGACAGGGTAGCCTACGAGCAGTACTTC.

In this sample, this clonotype turned up many times. The CDR3 spells CASSLGGQGFGYTF. The CDR3 DNA sequence: TGTGCCAGCAGCTTAGGGGGACAGGGTTTCGGCTACACCTTC. The rearrangement joins TRBV7-6 to TRBJ1-2, with 9 bases matching TRBD1. There are 14 residues in the CDR3. Germline V CDR1 and CDR2: SGHVS, FNYEAQ. The V segment lost 1 base and the J segment 8 bases; nucleotides outside the gene matches: 5.

This clonotype was counted ten times or more. CDR3 in DNA: TGTGCCAGCAGCTCGGGACAGGGGGCGAGAGAGACCCAGTACTTC. This gives the protein CASSSGQGARETQYF. This sequence joins TRBV7-3 and TRBJ2-5; 12 bases are a match to TRBD1. Trimming took 4 bases from V and 4 from J; bases not matched to a gene: 4. Germline V lookup: CDR1 SGHTA, CDR2 FQGTGA. This CDR3 comprises 15 residues.

This clonotype showed up many times. The genes are TRBV7-2 and TRBJ1-2, with D possibly TRBD1 on 6 matching bases. The germline V and J ends were trimmed by 0 bases and 2 bases, with 10 bases remaining between them. This CDR3 contains 15 residues. Germline-derived CDR1 and CDR2 are SGHTA and FQGNSA. The CDR3 DNA is TGTGCCAGCAGCTTAGCGGGAGGGGGGAACTATGGCTACACCTTC. Its protein product is CASSLAGGGNYGYTF.

This clonotype was seen a handful of times. This chain connects TRBV11-2 to TRBJ2-3; tentative D call: TRBD2 (5 bases). Germline V gene lookup returns CDR1 SGHAT and CDR2 FQNNGV. V was cut by 2 bases and J by 8 bases, with 11 bases left in between. The CDR3 extends over 13 amino acids. Here the CDR3 reads CASSLFLEGTQYF. The CDR3 region has the DNA TGTGCCAGCAGCTTATTTCTAGAGGGTACGCAGTATTTT. Based on the CDR3 plus reference TRBV11-2 and TRBJ2-3, the full variable domain is EAGVAQSPRYKIIEKRQSVAFWCNPISGHATLYWYQQILGQGPKLLIQFQNNGVVDDSQLPKDRFSAERLKGVDSTLKIQPAKLEDSAVYLCASSLFLEGTQYFGPGTRLTVL.